Following are 4 T cell receptor beta chains from one sample sequenced in a study of cytomegalovirus exposure and HLA in healthy donors. Libraries were prepared by immunoSEQ multiplex PCR; TCRdb keeps only in-frame clonotypes and omits some of them. The table records 150,000 to 200,000 clones, more than 75% of them present only once. Specimen: PBMCs. These receptors came from a woman in her 30s in good health and CMV-seronegative.

This clone appeared a few times. The chain carries TRBV6-5 and TRBJ1-4; tentatively, D is TRBD1 (6 bases). Trimming shortened V by 2 bases and J by 12 bases, and 13 bases separated the two germline ends. The CDR3 runs 13 residues. Germline V CDR1 and CDR2: MNHEY, SVGAGI. CDR3 sequence (DNA): TGTGCCAGCAGTTACGGATCACAGGGAGAACTGTTTTTT. Encoded protein: CASSYGSQGELFF.

V and J are TRBV6-1 and TRBJ2-7, with TRBD2 as a possible D gene (6 bases). Germline V gives CDR1 MNHNS, CDR2 SASEGT. The V and J ends lost 6 bases and 3 bases respectively, with 12 bases between them. This CDR3 is built from 13 residues. The CDR3 DNA reads TGTGCCAGCAGGGCCGGACTACTCTACGAGCAGTACTTC. Translating it yields CASRAGLLYEQYF.

The chain couples TRBV2 to TRBJ1-2; D not resolved. The CDR3 has 14 residues. V was cut by 4 bases and J by 5 bases, with 14 bases left in between. Germline V gene sequence: CDR1 SNHLY, CDR2 FYNNEI. CDR3 amino acids: CASSVTAVHYGYTF. The CDR3, as DNA: TGTGCCAGCAGTGTAACCGCAGTACATTATGGCTACACCTTC.

The chain has TRBV4-3 and TRBJ1-2; D is possibly TRBD1 (6 bases). The length of the CDR3 is 14 residues. In germline, CDR1 is LGHNA, CDR2 YSLEER. Trimming took off 0 bases at V and 8 bases at J, with 13 bases between the two ends. The CDR3 spells CASSQDRGGRGYTF. In DNA form, the CDR3 reads TGCGCCAGCAGCCAAGATCGAGGGGGTCGCGGCTACACCTTC.